Listed here are 24 T cell receptor beta chains from one sample, sequenced in a study of shared clonotypes between healthy human individuals (dated by TCRdb to 2020 to 2021). CD8 naive samples were obtained by positive selection for CCR7 among CD45RO-negative cells, yielding a CD45RA+CCR7+ population from which TemRA cells were excluded. Preparation of the library involved the immunoSEQ multiplex PCR assay. The source is immuneACCESS, and TCRdb retained only in-frame sequences with V and J called. Part of the clones is not carried over; for the studies checked, unresolved V genes explain less than half of this, and the remainder is unexplained. This sample lists about 2.1 million clones; 93% were detected once. Over 1.5% of the sample rests with the top ten. Sequences were obtained from naive CD8+ T cells from PBMCs. The label giving this sample's cell subset or site can be read as: CD45RA+CCR7+. These receptors all stem from a man aged 18 to 29 in good health. Some clones in this sample may be carry-over from other donors' samples.

The rearrangement joins TRBV29-1 to TRBJ2-3, with unresolved D. V gave up 7 bases and J gave up 0 bases, with 14 bases separating them. The V gene's germline CDR1 is SQVTM and CDR2 ANQGSEA. This CDR3 contains 14 residues. CDR3 sequence (DNA): TGCAGCGCTCCGGACCACCTCAGCACAGATACGCAGTATTTT. Residues: CSAPDHLSTDTQYF.

The chain links TRBV11-2 to TRBJ2-5, with 8 bases fitting TRBD2. The J call may be faulty, since TRBJ2-7 better matches the DNA end. The CDR3 spans 15 residues. Germline assignment: CDR1 SGHAT and CDR2 FQNNGV. CDR3 nucleotide sequence: TGTGCCAGCAGCTTCGGGACTAGTTCCGGCTACGAGCAGTACTTC. Translating gives CASSFGTSSGYEQYF.

This chain uses TRBV7-3 with TRBJ2-2, with D possibly TRBD1 on 6 matching bases. The CDR3 covers 15 residues. The V gene lost 1 base and the J gene lost 6 bases, with 12 bases spanning the gap. The V gene's germline CDR1 is SGHTA and CDR2 FQGTGA. The CDR3 DNA reads TGTGCCAGCAGCTTAATAAGGGGGAAGGCCGGGGAGCTGTTTTTT. As protein: CASSLIRGKAGELFF.

The chain uses TRBV7-6 and TRBJ2-2; D gene ambiguous. CDR3 size: 14 residues. V dropped 4 bases and J dropped 5 bases, with 11 bases sitting between them. CDR1 is SGHVS and CDR2 is FNYEAQ in the germline V gene. The CDR3 protein is CASSSRDATGELFF. CDR3 DNA sequence: TGTGCCAGCAGCTCTAGAGATGCTACCGGGGAGCTGTTTTTT.

Here the CDR3 DNA reads TGTGCCAGTAGTACGAGCCCCCTCAGCTCCTACGAGCAGTACTTC. As protein: CASSTSPLSSYEQYF. The chain combines TRBV19 with TRBJ2-7; D remains unclear. The germline V and J ends were trimmed by 4 bases and 0 bases, with 13 bases remaining between them. This CDR3 has 15 amino acids. Germline loops: CDR1 LNHDA, CDR2 SQIVND (reference sequence).

The chain is built from TRBV27 and TRBJ1-1; 12 bases are a match to TRBD1. CDR1 and CDR2 from the germline V gene are MNHEY and SMNVEV (reference sequence). The CDR3 length is 15 residues. The ends lost 7 bases at V and 4 bases at J; junction bases unmatched: 7. The CDR3 DNA sequence: TGTGCCAGCAAGTGGGGACAGGGGGCTGGCACTGAAGCTTTCTTT. This codes for CASKWGQGAGTEAFF.

The chain combines TRBV13 with TRBJ2-7; 9 bases fit TRBD1. The CDR3 totals 13 residues. The germline V gene has CDR1 PRHDT and CDR2 FYEKMQ (reference sequence). V was pared by 8 bases and J by 5 bases, with 7 bases of the junction left unmatched. CDR3 protein: CASGGTGKNEQYF. The CDR3 DNA reads as TGTGCCAGCGGAGGGACAGGGAAGAACGAGCAGTACTTC.

V gene TRBV6-5 combines with J gene TRBJ2-3; 8 bases fit TRBD2. V lost 2 bases and J lost 2; bases outside the gene matches: 6. From germline, CDR1 is MNHEY and CDR2 SVGAGI. The CDR3 extends over 16 amino acids. CDR3 amino acids: CASSYSWREDTDTQYF. The DNA of the CDR3 is TGTGCCAGCAGTTACAGCTGGCGGGAGGACACAGATACGCAGTATTTT.

The chain couples TRBV19 to TRBJ1-1, with a tentative D call TRBD1 (5 bases). Germline lookup yields CDR1 LNHDA and CDR2 SQIVND (reference sequence). Deletions cut 7 bases from V and 8 bases from J, with 14 bases between. The CDR3 is 12 amino acids. CDR3 bases: TGTGCCAGTACCCTCGGGACTCTCGAAGCTTTCTTT. Its protein is CASTLGTLEAFF.

V and J are TRBV27 and TRBJ2-7; 10 nucleotides match TRBD1. CDR1 MNHEY and CDR2 SMNVEV come from the germline V gene (reference sequence). The CDR3 contains 15 residues. Germline trimming cut 4 bases from V and 5 bases from J; bases unmatched to any gene: 8. The DNA for the CDR3 is TGTGCCAGCAGTTCTTTGGGGACAGGGGAGGACGAGCAGTACTTC. Protein sequence: CASSSLGTGEDEQYF.

V gene TRBV28 combines with J gene TRBJ2-7, with D perhaps TRBD2 (6 bases). Per the germline V gene, CDR1 is MDHEN and CDR2 is SYDVKM. The CDR3 covers 14 residues. V was cut by 7 bases and J by 3 bases, with 16 bases left in between. CDR3 in amino acids: CASTRQGLHYEQYF. The CDR3 DNA reads TGTGCCAGCACGCGCCAAGGACTACACTACGAGCAGTACTTC.

The CDR3 DNA follows: TGTGCCACCAGCGCCCACCGGGACCAAGAGACCCAGTACTTC. Translation gives CATSAHRDQETQYF. The chain uses TRBV15 and TRBJ2-5, with no clear D. Germline V gene data show CDR1 as LNHNV and CDR2 as YYDKDF (reference sequence). V was cut by 5 bases and J by 0 bases, with 10 bases left in between. The CDR3 sequence is 14 residues long.

The chain couples TRBV16 to TRBJ2-7; D is ambiguous. The ends were cut back, 0 bases at V and 0 bases at J, with 12 bases in the middle. Germline V lookup: CDR1 KGHSY, CDR2 FQNENV. CDR3 length equals 16 residues. The CDR3 DNA reads as TGTGCCAGCAGCCAATCCCCTGAGGCTAGCTCCTACGAGCAGTACTTC. Translating gives CASSQSPEASSYEQYF.

This chain joins TRBV29-1 and TRBJ1-4; a weak D match, TRBD1 (6 bases). Germline V gene sequence: CDR1 SQVTM, CDR2 ANQGSEA. V lost 7 bases, J lost 12 bases, and 24 bases lay in between. The CDR3 consists of 14 residues. The CDR3 DNA reads as TGCAGCGCCGGCGGAGCGGGGGGCCGGTGGGAACTGTTTTTT. Protein product: CSAGGAGGRWELFF.

The chain is built from TRBV27 and TRBJ2-1; 8 positions agree with TRBD1. The J segment lost 3 bases and the V segment lost 2 bases, leaving 9 bases of the junction unmatched. The CDR3 has 17 amino acids. The germline CDR1 and CDR2 sequences are MNHEY and SMNVEV (reference sequence). Written as DNA, the CDR3 is TGTGCCAGCAGTTTACCCCCCGGGACAGGCTACTACAATGAGCAGTTCTTC. This sequence encodes CASSLPPGTGYYNEQFF.

The J gene is TRBJ1-5, the V gene TRBV2, with 7 bases aligning to TRBD1. V was clipped by 6 bases and J by 5 bases; unmatched bases: 7. This CDR3 is built from 14 residues. From germline, CDR1 is SNHLY and CDR2 FYNNEI. This CDR3 reads CASRGTAAYQPQHF. The CDR3 DNA sequence: TGTGCCAGCAGGGGGACAGCCGCGTATCAGCCCCAGCATTTT.

V gene TRBV6-5 combines with J gene TRBJ2-5; D is perhaps TRBD2 (5 bases). The CDR3 has 13 residues. The germline V gene has CDR1 MNHEY and CDR2 SVGAGI. V was cut by 3 bases and J by 5 bases, with 10 bases left in between. In DNA, the CDR3 is TGTGCCAGCAGTTATAGGCGGGTGGAGACCCAGTACTTC. Translating gives CASSYRRVETQYF.

The rearrangement links TRBV28 to TRBJ2-5, with 8 bases identical to TRBD1. The DNA end is more similar to TRBJ2-7, so the J call may be wrong. CDR1 is MDHEN, CDR2 SYDVKM, per germline. The CDR3 is 14 residues long. The CDR3 coding sequence is TGTGCCAGCAGTAGGTTGGGGACAGGCTACGAGCAGTACTTC. It specifies CASSRLGTGYEQYF.

The chain is built from TRBV4-2 and TRBJ2-5, with 8 bases matching TRBD1. Unmatched junction bases numbered 17, after V lost 4 bases and J lost 7 bases. This CDR3 comprises 17 residues. CDR1 and CDR2 from the germline V gene are LGHNA and YNFKEQ. As DNA, the CDR3 is TGTGCCAGCAGCCGGCAACCCCCGGGACAGGACGAAGGGACCCAGTACTTC. It is translated as CASSRQPPGQDEGTQYF.

This chain uses TRBV27 with TRBJ2-7; possibly TRBD1 or TRBD2 for D (6 bases each). Trimming removed 6 bases from V and 2 bases from J, with 14 bases in between. This CDR3 contains 14 residues. Germline V gene sequence: CDR1 MNHEY, CDR2 SMNVEV (reference sequence). CDR3 nucleotides: TGTGCCAGCAGCGTGGGGGGCGCAGCCTACGAGCAGTACTTC. Translated, it gives CASSVGGAAYEQYF.

CDR3 residues: CASSQDPGQGYEQYF. In nucleotides, the CDR3 is TGTGCCAGCAGCCAAGATCCGGGGCAGGGGTACGAGCAGTACTTC. The rearrangement joins TRBV14 to TRBJ2-7; possibly TRBD1 for D (6 bases). Trimming removed 0 bases at V and 4 bases at J, with 13 bases between. The CDR3 extends over 15 amino acids. CDR1 is SGHDN and CDR2 is FVKESK in the germline V gene.

This chain joins TRBV28 and TRBJ2-5; D unresolved. This CDR3 region has 14 residues. Per germline, CDR1 MDHEN and CDR2 SYDVKM. The germline V and J ends were trimmed by 3 bases and 5 bases, with 13 bases remaining between them. The CDR3 protein is CASSLSGLSETQYF. CDR3 sequence (DNA): TGTGCCAGCAGTTTGTCCGGGTTGTCGGAGACCCAGTACTTC.

For the CDR3, the DNA is TGTGCCAGCAGGGGGGGGGTCTTTGGCGCTGAAGCTTTCTTT. Translated, it gives CASRGGVFGAEAFF. V usage is TRBV28 and J usage is TRBJ1-1; tentatively, D is TRBD1 (5 bases). This CDR3 is 14 amino acids long. V was pared by 6 bases and J by 6 bases, with 17 bases between. CDR1 is MDHEN, CDR2 SYDVKM, per germline.

The chain employs TRBV7-2 and TRBJ2-7, with D perhaps TRBD2 (5 bases). From germline, CDR1 is SGHTA and CDR2 FQGNSA. The CDR3 spans 19 residues. Deletions cut 2 bases from V and 2 bases from J, with 25 bases between. The chain's CDR3 is CASSLSPLAGWAPTYEQYF. The CDR3, as DNA: TGTGCCAGCAGCTTATCACCATTGGCGGGCTGGGCCCCCACCTACGAGCAGTACTTC.